The present T cell receptor beta chain was sequenced within a study of graft-versus-host responses after intestinal transplantation. About the study: Multivisceral, liver-intestinal, or isolated intestinal grafts were transplanted into recipients. Anti-thymocyte globulin induction, then tacrolimus and steroids for about 3 years, went to all recipients.

Study results and limitations: Early post-transplant HvG declines tracked with peak circulating GvH clone levels. There were GvH clones found in recipient marrow, and some of them appeared first in ileum or blood.

In the case of this clone: Its specificity is not known.

The CDR3 contains 16 residues. Germline V gives CDR1 ENHRY, CDR2 SYGVKD. The V segment lost 2 bases and the J segment 3 bases; nucleotides outside the gene matches: 10. TCRdb's copy holds only in-frame clones and misses some; the assay was immunoSEQ multiplex PCR. The data show 20,000 or so clones, 90% seen once. This clonotype originated in a human patient who received an intestinal transplant, so some T cells may come from the graft donor. The V gene is TRBV10-3, the J gene TRBJ2-7; 7 bases line up with TRBD1. This sample comprised PBMCs, obtained 357 days after transplant. The CDR3 loop is CAISEMNEGAGYEQYF. The DNA of the CDR3 is TGTGCCATCAGTGAGATGAACGAGGGGGCAGGCTACGAGCAGTACTTC.